This entry lists 26 T cell receptor beta chains sequenced from one sample in a study of shared clonotypes between healthy human individuals. Sequencing used immunoSEQ multiplex PCR; TCRdb keeps in-frame clones, though not all of them. The repertoire includes about 490,000 clones, about 85% of them detected once, and 12% sits in the top ten. The sample was PBMCs. The receptors were gathered from a woman aged 40 to 50 in good health. Some clones in this sample may be carry-over from other donors' samples.

About this clone: A far bigger clonotype differs at one base, so this is likely a read error. This chain connects TRBV4-3 to TRBJ2-4; tentative D call: TRBD2 (5 bases). The CDR3 totals 14 residues. Germline V gene data show CDR1 as LGHNA and CDR2 as YSLEER. CDR3 region: CASSQDTSRNIKYF. The CDR3 DNA is TGCGCCAGCAGCCAAGATACTAGTAGAAACATTAAGTACTTC.

On this clone itself: This specimen includes other DNA sequences encoding the same CDR3. In DNA, the CDR3 is TGCGCCAGCTCTAGACAGGAGAACACTGAAGCTTTCTTT. This translates into CASSRQENTEAFF. The V gene is TRBV5-1, the J gene TRBJ1-1, with D perhaps matching TRBD1 (6 bases). Trimming took off 7 bases at V and 1 base at J, with 11 bases between the two ends. CDR3 size: 13 residues. Germline CDR1 reads SGHRS; CDR2 reads YFSETQ.

Comments on this clone: Given a much more abundant clone one base away, this may be a read error. The identical CDR3 is also encoded by other nucleotide sequences in the sample. The gene calls are TRBV6-4 and TRBJ2-3; weak D call: TRBD2 (6 bases). The germline V gene encodes CDR1 MRHNA and CDR2 SNTAGT. The CDR3 consists of 15 residues. The CDR3 sequence is CASRTTATSTDTQYF. The CDR3 nucleotides are TGTGCCAGCAGAACGACTGCCACTAGCACAGATACGCAGTATTTC.

The sample holds one count of this clone. V is TRBV28 and J is TRBJ2-1, with TRBD2 as a possible D gene (6 bases). V lost 6 bases and J lost 7, with 22 bases in between. The length of the CDR3 is 16 residues. Germline CDR1 MDHEN, CDR2 SYDVKM. In nucleotides, the CDR3 is TGTGCCAGCAGGCTACTCGGACTAACAGGCTTGAATGAGCAGTTCTTC. It specifies CASRLLGLTGLNEQFF.

This clone was seen only a few times. This chain connects TRBV11-2 to TRBJ2-1, with D maybe TRBD2 (5 bases). The V end lost 0 bases, the J end lost 16 bases, and 16 bases lay between the germline ends. The CDR3 loop spans 13 amino acids. The V gene's germline CDR1 is SGHAT and CDR2 FQNNGV. The CDR3 here is CASSLDWTGLLFF. CDR3 coding DNA: TGTGCCAGCAGCTTAGATTGGACTGGGCTGCTTTTCTTC.

J is TRBJ1-3 and V is TRBV6-1; D remains ambiguous. V gave up 2 bases and J gave up 3 bases, with 8 bases separating them. Per the germline V gene, CDR1 is MNHNS and CDR2 is SASEGT. The CDR3 is 14 amino acids. DNA of the CDR3: TGTGCCAGCAGTGAACGGGCAGATGGAAACACCATATATTTT. This encodes CASSERADGNTIYF.

About this clone: A far larger clone lies a single base away; this is likely a read error. V and J are TRBV9 and TRBJ2-3; D is perhaps TRBD1 or TRBD2 (5 bases each). Looked up from germline, CDR1 is SGDLS and CDR2 is YYNGEE. The CDR3 runs 16 residues. CDR3 nucleotides: TGTGCCAGCAGCACCACCCGGGACGCCCGCACAGATAAGCAGTATTTT. Its translation is CASSTTRDARTDKQYF.

V usage is TRBV2 and J usage is TRBJ2-4; TRBD1 agrees at 10 bases. The CDR3 extends over 17 amino acids. Unmatched junction bases numbered 8, after V lost 3 bases and J lost 3 bases. Germline CDR1 and CDR2: SNHLY and FYNNEI. CDR3 region: CASSDETGGKVKNIQYF. The DNA for the CDR3 is TGTGCCAGCAGTGACGAGACAGGGGGCAAGGTCAAAAACATTCAGTACTTC.

The V and J genes are TRBV30 and TRBJ2-2, with a weak D call TRBD2 (6 bases). Germline V gene lookup returns CDR1 GTSNPN and CDR2 SVGIG (reference sequence). With 0 bases removed from V and 7 bases from J, the gap between germline ends came to 12 bases. The CDR3 extends over 14 amino acids. CDR3 sequence: CAWSVFVGGGELFF. The CDR3 DNA reads TGTGCCTGGAGTGTATTCGTGGGAGGCGGGGAGCTGTTTTTT.

Concerning this clone itself: A far larger clone is only one base removed, so a read error is likely. The rearrangement joins TRBV4-2 to TRBJ1-5; D call uncertain. The germline CDR1 and CDR2 sequences are LGHNA and YNFKEQ. This CDR3 region has 17 residues. Trimming took 0 bases from V and 5 from J, leaving 17 bases between them. This chain's CDR3 is CASSQDLGMGSHQPQHF. CDR3 in DNA: TGTGCCAGCAGCCAAGATTTAGGTATGGGTTCTCATCAGCCCCAGCATTTT.

This clone was counted a single time. V gene TRBV27 combines with J gene TRBJ2-1; 15 bases match TRBD2. V dropped 6 bases and J dropped 4; count of bases not matched to a gene: 13. From germline, CDR1 is MNHEY and CDR2 SMNVEV (reference sequence). The CDR3 has 19 residues. The CDR3 DNA is TGTGCCAGCAGCAAACAGGGACTAGCGGGAGGCCCTACTTACAATGAGCAGTTCTTC. It encodes CASSKQGLAGGPTYNEQFF.

In its sample, this clone was seen many times. The genes are TRBV18 and TRBJ2-5; D is undetermined. Trimming pared 4 bases from V and 3 bases from J, leaving 12 bases between. From germline, CDR1 is KGHSH and CDR2 LQKENI. The CDR3 spans 14 residues. DNA of the CDR3: TGTGCCAGCTCACTCCAAGGATCCAAAGAGACCCAGTACTTC. Amino acids: CASSLQGSKETQYF.

The genes are TRBV7-8 and TRBJ2-3; D tentatively reads TRBD1 or TRBD2 (6 bases each). Between the trimmed V and J ends, which lost 5 bases and 8 bases, there was a span of 17 bases. This CDR3 has 14 amino acids. Per germline, CDR1 SGHVS and CDR2 FQNEAQ. The CDR3: CASSRDWQGGTQYF. CDR3 in DNA: TGTGCCAGCAGCCGGGACTGGCAAGGGGGTACGCAGTATTTT.

The rearrangement uses TRBV5-1 and TRBJ2-1, with 13 bases aligning to TRBD2. This CDR3 region has 14 residues. CDR1 and CDR2 from the germline V gene are SGHRS and YFSETQ. V lost 4 bases to trimming and J lost 9 bases; unmatched junction nucleotides: 4. The CDR3 DNA follows: TGCGCCAGCAGCACTACTAGCGGGAGGGCTGAGCAGTTCTTC. Its protein is CASSTTSGRAEQFF.

A note on this clone: A far larger clone is only one base removed, so a read error is likely. Other nucleotide sequences in the sample specify the same CDR3. The chain joins TRBV5-6 to TRBJ2-2; D is uncertain. CDR1 SGHDT and CDR2 YYEEEE come from the germline V gene. The length of the CDR3 is 15 residues. The CDR3 protein is CASSLVRIDGGELFF. CDR3 sequence (DNA): TGTGCTAGCAGCTTGGTACGGATTGATGGCGGGGAGCTGTTTTTT.

The sample holds one count of this clone. This sequence joins TRBV30 and TRBJ1-1, with D possibly matching TRBD1 (5 bases). Between the trimmed V and J ends, which lost 4 bases and 1 base, there was a span of 10 bases. Germline values: CDR1 GTSNPN, CDR2 SVGIG (reference sequence). The CDR3 totals 13 residues. The CDR3 DNA follows: TGTGCCTGGACAGGGCAGCCGAACACTGAAGCTTTCTTT. It encodes CAWTGQPNTEAFF.

This chain links TRBV30 with TRBJ2-7; D remains ambiguous. Trimming took 1 base from V and 2 from J, leaving 12 bases between them. This CDR3 spans 14 amino acids. Germline lookup yields CDR1 GTSNPN and CDR2 SVGIG (reference sequence). The CDR3 region is CAWSEGLKTYEQYF. Written as DNA, the CDR3 is TGTGCCTGGAGTGAAGGGTTAAAAACCTACGAGCAGTACTTC. Filled out from reference TRBV30 and TRBJ2-7, the complete variable domain reads SQTIHQWPATLVQPVGSPLSLECTVEGTSNPNLYWYRQAAGRGLQLLFYSVGIGQISSEVPQNLSASRPQDRQFILSSKKLLLSDSGFYLCAWSEGLKTYEQYFGPGTRLTVT.

Of note for this clone: A far larger clone is one nucleotide away, so this likely arose from a read error. The CDR3 DNA reads as TGTGCCAGCTCACCACCAAGCATTGACGTCAATGAGCAGTTCTTC. Its protein is CASSPPSIDVNEQFF. The chain uses TRBV18 and TRBJ2-1, with no clear D. This CDR3 is built from 15 residues. The germline V gene has CDR1 KGHSH and CDR2 LQKENI. With 0 bases removed from V and 6 bases from J, the gap between germline ends came to 12 bases.

The chain couples TRBV7-2 to TRBJ1-5, with TRBD1 matching over 7 bases. V lost 5 bases to trimming and J lost 2 bases; unmatched junction nucleotides: 6. Germline V CDR1 and CDR2: SGHTA, FQGNSA. The CDR3 sequence is 15 residues long. The CDR3: CASSARGDGNQPQHF. The CDR3 DNA is TGTGCCAGCAGCGCCAGGGGGGATGGCAATCAGCCCCAGCATTTT.

The rearrangement uses TRBV19 and TRBJ2-7; a possible D gene is TRBD1 (7 bases). CDR1 and CDR2 from the germline V gene are LNHDA and SQIVND (reference sequence). This CDR3 contains 16 residues. The V end lost 7 bases, the J end lost 1 base, and 20 bases lay between the germline ends. Written as DNA, the CDR3 is TGTGCCAGTACTCCCAGGGGGGACCGTGGGTCCTACGAGCAGTACTTC. This codes for CASTPRGDRGSYEQYF.

This clone was found a few times. This sequence joins TRBV7-9 and TRBJ2-6, with D unclear. The length of the CDR3 is 16 residues. V lost 0 bases and J 0 bases, leaving 6 bases between the germline ends. Germline CDR1 SEHNR, CDR2 FQNEAQ (reference sequence). CDR3 DNA: TGTGCCAGCAGCTTAGCTCTCTACTCTGGGGCCAACGTCCTGACTTTC. It translates to CASSLALYSGANVLTF.

The chain has TRBV27 and TRBJ2-7; 9 bases match TRBD1. Germline-derived CDR1 and CDR2 are MNHEY and SMNVEV (reference sequence). This CDR3 has 14 amino acids. V was clipped by 6 bases and J by 2 bases; unmatched bases: 5. The chain's CDR3 is CASSYRGPTYEQYF. The CDR3 DNA reads as TGTGCCAGCAGCTACAGGGGGCCGACCTACGAGCAGTACTTC.

The V gene is TRBV6-5, the J gene TRBJ2-5; 7 bases are a match to TRBD2. CDR1 and CDR2 (germline): MNHEY, SVGAGI. Trimming removed 2 bases from V and 5 bases from J; junction bases left unmatched: 8. The CDR3 runs to 15 residues. In nucleotides, the CDR3 is TGTGCCAGCAGTTACAGTGGGGGGGAAGGGGAGACCCAGTACTTC. It encodes CASSYSGGEGETQYF.

This clone is a singleton in its sample. This chain connects TRBV7-2 to TRBJ2-7; tentative D call: TRBD2 (5 bases). CDR1 and CDR2 from the germline V gene are SGHTA and FQGNSA. This CDR3 is 15 amino acids long. The V end lost 1 base, the J end lost 9 bases, and 19 bases lay between the germline ends. CDR3 coding DNA: TGTGCCAGCAGCTTAGAAGGCTTAACACGACGGGGGCAGTACTTC. This translates into CASSLEGLTRRGQYF.

This chain connects TRBV28 to TRBJ1-4, with D unresolved. Germline V gene data show CDR1 as MDHEN and CDR2 as SYDVKM. Trimming left V 1 base short and J 4 bases short, with 1 base between. This CDR3 comprises 12 residues. CDR3 sequence reads: CASSLFNEKLFF. Here the CDR3 DNA reads TGTGCCAGCAGTTTATTTAATGAAAAACTGTTTTTT.

The chain carries TRBV7-9 and TRBJ1-5; 11 bases line up with TRBD1. V lost 6 bases to trimming and J lost 6 bases; unmatched junction nucleotides: 16. The CDR3 is made up of 18 amino acids. CDR1 is SEHNR, CDR2 FQNEAQ, per germline (reference sequence). CDR3 residues: CASRDGQGAMVSIQPQHF. DNA of the CDR3: TGTGCCAGCAGGGATGGACAGGGGGCAATGGTAAGTATTCAGCCCCAGCATTTT.